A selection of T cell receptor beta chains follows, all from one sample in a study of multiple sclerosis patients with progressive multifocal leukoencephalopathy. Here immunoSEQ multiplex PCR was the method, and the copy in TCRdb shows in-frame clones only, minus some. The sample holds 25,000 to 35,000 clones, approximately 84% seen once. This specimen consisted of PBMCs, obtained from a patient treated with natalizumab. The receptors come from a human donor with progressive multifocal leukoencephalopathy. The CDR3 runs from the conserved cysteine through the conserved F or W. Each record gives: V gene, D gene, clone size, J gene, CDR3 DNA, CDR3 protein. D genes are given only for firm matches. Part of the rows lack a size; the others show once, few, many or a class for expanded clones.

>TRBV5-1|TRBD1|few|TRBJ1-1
TGCGCCAGCAGCCCCCGGACAGGGGGCTTGGGCACTGAAGCTTTCTTT
CASSPRTGGLGTEAFF
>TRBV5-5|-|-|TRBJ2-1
TGTGCCAGCAGCCCCGGGGTTTACAATGAGCAGTTCTTC
CASSPGVYNEQFF
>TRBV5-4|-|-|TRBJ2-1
TGTGCCAGCACTATGGGCATGTCCTACAATGAGCAGTTCTTC
CASTMGMSYNEQFF
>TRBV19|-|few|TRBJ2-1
TGTGCCAGTAGTCCGTCCGACCACAATGAGCAGTTCTTC
CASSPSDHNEQFF
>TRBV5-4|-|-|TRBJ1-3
TGTGCCAGCAGCTTAGAGGGGTTGAGAGGAAACACCATATATTTT
CASSLEGLRGNTIYF
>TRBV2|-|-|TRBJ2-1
TGTGCCAGCAGCGCCCGGCGGGGAGCGGGTCCCTCCTACAATGAGCAGTTCTTC
CASSARRGAGPSYNEQFF
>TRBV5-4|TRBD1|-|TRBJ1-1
TGTGCCAGCAAGGGTCCAGGGGGGAATATGAACACTGAAGCTTTCTTT
CASKGPGGNMNTEAFF
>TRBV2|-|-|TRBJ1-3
TGTGCCAGCAGCGGGGGACAAGGGGCGATTAGGTCTGGAAACACCATATATTTT
CASSGGQGAIRSGNTIYF
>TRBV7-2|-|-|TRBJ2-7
TGTGCCAGCAGCTCCGGTCCCGGGCGCGAGCAGTACTTC
CASSSGPGREQYF
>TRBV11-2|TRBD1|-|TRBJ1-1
TGTGCCAGCAGCCCCGCTTTACCGGGACAGGGGGAGACTGAAGCTTTCTTT
CASSPALPGQGETEAFF
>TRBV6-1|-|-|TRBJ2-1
TGTGCCATTATTCGAAATCCCTTCGGTTCCAATGAGCAGTTCTTC
CAIIRNPFGSNEQFF